Below, 16 T cell receptor beta chains from the same sample are listed, as sequenced in a study of cytomegalovirus exposure and HLA in healthy donors (dated by TCRdb to between 2016 and 2019). Library prep was done by the immunoSEQ multiplex PCR assay. For the multiplex PCR, a mixture combining 60 forward primers for TCR Vbeta segments and 13 reverse primers for TCR Jbeta segments was used. TCRdb mirrors the immuneACCESS table, restricted to in-frame sequences. Some clones are absent from its copies; in checked studies, under half trace to an unresolved V gene, and the reason for the others is unknown. This sample is represented by some 170,000 clones; around 80% of them were singletons. About 1% of the sample goes to the ten largest clones. The specimen was PBMCs. These receptors all come from a woman in her thirties or forties in good health and CMV-seronegative.

This chain joins TRBV19 and TRBJ2-2; 7 bases line up with TRBD2. Germline loops: CDR1 LNHDA, CDR2 SQIVND (reference sequence). This CDR3 spans 15 amino acids. After removal of 6 bases from V and 6 bases from J, the junction contained 10 bases not matched to a gene. The CDR3 protein is CASRAGAGLSGELFF. CDR3 sequence (DNA): TGTGCCAGTAGGGCAGGAGCGGGACTATCCGGGGAGCTGTTTTTT.

J is TRBJ1-3 and V is TRBV7-8; the D gene is possibly TRBD1 (6 bases). This CDR3 is 18 amino acids long. Germline loops: CDR1 SGHVS, CDR2 FQNEAQ. V was trimmed by 3 bases and J by 0 bases, leaving 18 bases between them. CDR3 DNA sequence: TGTGCCAGCAGCTTTCGCCCTGGGGGGGCCAACTCTGGAAACACCATATATTTT. It codes for CASSFRPGGANSGNTIYF.

Only one count was recorded for this clone. This sequence joins TRBV7-6 and TRBJ1-1; 7 bases are shared with TRBD1. CDR3 length: 12 residues. With 6 bases clipped from V and 8 bases from J, the junction kept 6 bases outside the gene matches. Germline V gene sequence: CDR1 SGHVS, CDR2 FNYEAQ. The chain's CDR3 is CASSLWDREAFF. CDR3 coding DNA: TGTGCCAGCAGTTTATGGGACAGAGAAGCTTTCTTT.

The chain uses TRBV11-3 and TRBJ2-1, with 12 bases lining up with TRBD2. This CDR3 is built from 17 residues. V gave up 4 bases and J gave up 3 bases; unmatched junction bases: 7. Germline CDR1 is SGHNT and CDR2 is YENEEA. The chain's CDR3 is CASSSEPTSGGYNEQFF. For the CDR3, the DNA is TGTGCCAGCAGCTCCGAACCGACTAGCGGGGGCTACAATGAGCAGTTCTTC.

This sequence joins TRBV29-1 and TRBJ1-1, with D possibly being TRBD1 (6 bases). V was trimmed by 4 bases and J by 4 bases, leaving 10 bases between them. CDR3 length: 12 residues. Germline V CDR1 and CDR2: SQVTM, ANQGSEA. The CDR3 DNA reads as TGCAGCGTTGTGGGCAGGGGCACTGAAGCTTTCTTT. The encoded protein is CSVVGRGTEAFF.

The chain is built from TRBV9 and TRBJ1-4; maybe TRBD1 (6 bases). The CDR3 sequence is 15 residues long. Trimming removed 0 bases at V and 8 bases at J, with 14 bases between. Germline CDR1 reads SGDLS; CDR2 reads YYNGEE. The DNA of the CDR3 is TGTGCCAGCAGCGTAGCAGGGGCGATAGGGGAAAAACTGTTTTTT. Protein sequence: CASSVAGAIGEKLFF. The full variable domain, in which reference TRBV9 and TRBJ1-4 provide the parts outside the CDR3, is DSGVTQTPKHLITATGQRVTLRCSPRSGDLSVYWYQQSLDQGLQFLIQYYNGEERAKGNILERFSAQQFPDLHSELNLSSLELGDSALYFCASSVAGAIGEKLFFGSGTQLSVL.

A few counts support this clone. The genes are TRBV27 and TRBJ1-5, with 10 bases that match TRBD1. Trimming cost V 4 bases and J 5 bases; bases outside gene matches: 5. Germline CDR1 and CDR2: MNHEY and SMNVEV (reference sequence). This CDR3 has 15 amino acids. The CDR3 region has the DNA TGTGCCAGCAGTTCACTCGGGACAGGGGATCAGCCCCAGCATTTT. This codes for CASSSLGTGDQPQHF.

The chain is built from TRBV6-4 and TRBJ2-1, with 16 bases aligning to TRBD2. CDR3 length: 17 amino acids. Per the germline V gene, CDR1 is MRHNA and CDR2 is SNTAGT. V was pared by 2 bases and J by 9 bases, with 7 bases of the junction left unmatched. The CDR3 protein is CASSDHGTSGRATEQFF. The CDR3 bases are TGTGCCAGCAGTGACCACGGGACTAGCGGGAGGGCCACTGAGCAGTTCTTC.

CDR3 nucleotides: TGTGCCAGCAGCGTAGGGTGGAGGGGTGGAAACACCATATATTTT. This gives the protein CASSVGWRGGNTIYF. V and J are TRBV9 and TRBJ1-3; weak D call: TRBD1 (5 bases). Trimming removed 0 bases at V and 3 bases at J, with 10 bases between. Germline V gene data show CDR1 as SGDLS and CDR2 as YYNGEE. The CDR3 runs to 15 residues.

The J gene is TRBJ2-3, the V gene TRBV5-4, with unresolved D. V was shortened by 0 bases and J by 1 base, with 9 bases between the two germline ends. CDR3 length: 15 amino acids. CDR1 and CDR2 (germline): SGHNT, YYREEE (reference sequence). The CDR3 nucleotides read TGTGCCAGCAGCTTGGGGCACCAAGGCACAGATACGCAGTATTTT. It yields the protein CASSLGHQGTDTQYF.

The chain joins TRBV28 to TRBJ1-1; D unclear. CDR1 and CDR2 from the germline V gene are MDHEN and SYDVKM. Trimming took off 2 bases at V and 7 bases at J, with 8 bases between the two ends. The CDR3 is made up of 12 amino acids. CDR3 nucleotide sequence: TGTGCCAGCAGTTTAATGTCCCTTGAAGCTTTCTTT. It is translated as CASSLMSLEAFF.

The V call is TRBV6-1, the J call TRBJ1-5; a possible D gene is TRBD1 (6 bases). CDR1 MNHNS and CDR2 SASEGT come from the germline V gene. The CDR3 totals 16 residues. Between the trimmed V and J ends, which lost 1 base and 4 bases, there was a span of 14 bases. The chain's CDR3 is CASSEGTGRENQPQHF. The CDR3 coding sequence is TGTGCCAGCAGTGAAGGTACAGGGAGAGAGAATCAGCCCCAGCATTTT.

The sample holds one count of this clone. V gene TRBV27 combines with J gene TRBJ1-1; D may be TRBD1 (5 bases). The CDR3 loop spans 15 amino acids. The V end was cut by 7 bases, the J end by 3 bases, with 18 bases between. The germline V gene has CDR1 MNHEY and CDR2 SMNVEV (reference sequence). The DNA for the CDR3 is TGTGCCAGCAAGTTGTCGACAGTCCCAGACACTGAAGCTTTCTTT. It codes for CASKLSTVPDTEAFF.

This chain connects TRBV19 to TRBJ1-2; 9 nucleotides match TRBD1. Trimming at V came to 6 bases and at J to 2 bases, leaving 4 bases not matched to a gene. This CDR3 spans 14 amino acids. The germline V gene has CDR1 LNHDA and CDR2 SQIVND (reference sequence). The CDR3 sequence is CASRIGTGNYGYTF. The CDR3 DNA is TGTGCCAGTAGGATCGGGACAGGGAACTATGGCTACACCTTC.

The chain joins TRBV9 to TRBJ1-5; 8 nucleotides agree with TRBD1. The germline V gene has CDR1 SGDLS and CDR2 YYNGEE. The CDR3 consists of 14 residues. J lost 1 base, V lost 4 bases, and 1 base had no gene match. This chain's CDR3 is CASSRTGSNQPQHF. CDR3 nucleotides: TGTGCCAGCAGCAGGACAGGGAGCAATCAGCCCCAGCATTTT. Variable domain in full (rest from reference TRBV9 and TRBJ1-5): DSGVTQTPKHLITATGQRVTLRCSPRSGDLSVYWYQQSLDQGLQFLIQYYNGEERAKGNILERFSAQQFPDLHSELNLSSLELGDSALYFCASSRTGSNQPQHFGDGTRLSIL.

Notes on this clone: This sample also contains other DNA sequences that code for the same CDR3. The chain uses TRBV5-4 and TRBJ2-1, with 7 nucleotides matching TRBD2. The germline gives CDR1 SGHNT, CDR2 YYREEE (reference sequence). The CDR3 contains 15 residues. Losses at the gene ends were 1 base for V and 2 bases for J; bases not matched to a gene: 3. CDR3 sequence (DNA): TGTGCCAGCAGCTTGCCGGGAGGAACCTACAATGAGCAGTTCTTC. Protein sequence: CASSLPGGTYNEQFF.